These 12 T cell receptor beta chains came from one sample sequenced in a study of blood T cell repertoires in COVID-19. The data were produced by immunoSEQ multiplex PCR, yet TCRdb's version contains in-frame clones alone and is incomplete. The profile covers 300,000 to 400,000 clones, with 80% to 90% appearing a single time and just under 6.5% taken by the ten largest. The sequencing sample was made of peripheral blood. The receptors were sampled from a woman in her forties or fifties with COVID-19, enrolled during active disease.

A single count supports this clone. V is TRBV4-1 and J is TRBJ1-2; 7 positions agree with TRBD1. CDR3 length equals 14 residues. The germline gives CDR1 MGHRA, CDR2 YSYEKL. Losses at the gene ends were 8 bases for V and 4 bases for J; bases not matched to a gene: 10. CDR3 DNA sequence: TGCGCCAGCTCCATTAATGAGGGGGCCTATGGCTACACCTTC. This codes for CASSINEGAYGYTF.

The chain carries TRBV19 and TRBJ1-5; D is possibly TRBD1 (5 bases). The length of the CDR3 is 16 residues. CDR1 and CDR2 from the germline V gene are LNHDA and SQIVND (reference sequence). Trimming took 6 bases from V and 6 from J, leaving 21 bases between them. DNA for the CDR3: TGTGCCAGTAGCACCCCCGGCAGGGTAAATTTTCAGCCCCAGCATTTT. Its translation is CASSTPGRVNFQPQHF. The full variable domain, completed using reference TRBV19 and TRBJ1-5, is DGGITQSPKYLFRKEGQNVTLSCEQNLNHDAMYWYRQDPGQGLRLIYYSQIVNDFQKGDIAEGYSVSREKKESFPLTVTSAQKNPTAFYLCASSTPGRVNFQPQHFGDGTRLSIL.

This sequence joins TRBV11-3 and TRBJ1-3; TRBD1 matches 8 bases. Losses at the gene ends were 5 bases for V and 2 bases for J; bases not matched to a gene: 5. CDR3 length: 15 residues. CDR1 is SGHNT and CDR2 is YENEEA in the germline V gene. CDR3 nucleotides: TGTGCCAGCAGCCACGGACAGGGCACTGGAAACACCATATATTTT. Its protein product is CASSHGQGTGNTIYF.

The DNA for the CDR3 is TGTGCCAGCTCACAACAAGGCGGAAAACTGTTTTTT. Its translation is CASSQQGGKLFF. The chain uses TRBV18 and TRBJ1-4; no clear D. V gave up 4 bases and J gave up 10 bases, with 10 bases separating them. Per the germline V gene, CDR1 is KGHSH and CDR2 is LQKENI. This CDR3 contains 12 residues.

The chain couples TRBV7-6 to TRBJ2-1; D is perhaps TRBD2 (6 bases). CDR3 size: 15 residues. Trimming left V 5 bases short and J 6 bases short, with 17 bases between. The germline V gene has CDR1 SGHVS and CDR2 FNYEAQ. The CDR3 bases are TGTGCCAGCAGCGCCCGACTGCGGGATCGCAATGAGCAGTTCTTC. Amino acid sequence: CASSARLRDRNEQFF.

This clone was recorded a few times. The chain employs TRBV19 and TRBJ2-7; D possibly corresponds to TRBD1 (5 bases). V was cut by 5 bases and J by 4 bases, with 12 bases left in between. The CDR3 consists of 13 residues. Germline V gives CDR1 LNHDA, CDR2 SQIVND (reference sequence). Here the CDR3 DNA reads TGTGCCAGTAGTCGAGGACACTGGTACGAGCAGTACTTC. Encoded protein: CASSRGHWYEQYF.

The chain has TRBV7-8 and TRBJ2-1; 9 bases are a match to TRBD2. Trimming at V came to 3 bases and at J to 4 bases, leaving 1 base not matched to a gene. The CDR3 runs 14 residues. Germline-derived CDR1 and CDR2 are SGHVS and FQNEAQ. The DNA for the CDR3 is TGTGCCAGCAGCTTTAGCGGGAGTTACAATGAGCAGTTCTTC. As protein: CASSFSGSYNEQFF.

The V gene is TRBV18, the J gene TRBJ1-1; 7 bases are shared with TRBD1. V trimming: 4 bases; J trimming: 0 bases; junction bases outside the gene matches: 11. Germline V CDR1 and CDR2: KGHSH, LQKENI. The CDR3 has 17 residues. CDR3 loop: CASSQGQPGPLNTEAFF. The CDR3 region has the DNA TGTGCCAGCTCACAGGGACAGCCCGGGCCCCTGAACACTGAAGCTTTCTTT.

The rearrangement joins TRBV5-1 to TRBJ2-7; D is ambiguous. Germline CDR1 SGHRS, CDR2 YFSETQ. Trimming left V 1 base short and J 3 bases short, with 11 bases between. The CDR3 spans 14 residues. The CDR3 nucleotides read TGCGCCAGCAGCTTGAGCGATATGAGCTACGAGCAGTACTTC. It yields the protein CASSLSDMSYEQYF.

The rearrangement links TRBV5-1 to TRBJ2-3; TRBD2 agrees at 15 bases. V lost 3 bases to trimming and J lost 3 bases; unmatched junction nucleotides: 8. The length of the CDR3 is 18 residues. CDR1 SGHRS and CDR2 YFSETQ come from the germline V gene. The DNA for the CDR3 is TGCGCCAGCAGCTCTGGACGCGGACTAGCGGGAGGGACAGATACGCAGTATTTT. Protein sequence: CASSSGRGLAGGTDTQYF.

A single count supports this clone. The chain uses TRBV18 and TRBJ2-3; the D gene is possibly TRBD2 (5 bases). The CDR3 contains 15 residues. V lost 0 bases and J 3 bases, leaving 10 bases between the germline ends. The germline V gene encodes CDR1 KGHSH and CDR2 LQKENI. DNA for the CDR3: TGTGCCAGCTCACCACCGGGGATAGCGACAGATACGCAGTATTTT. Residues: CASSPPGIATDTQYF.

The J gene is TRBJ2-1, the V gene TRBV24-1; D may be TRBD2 (5 bases). Trimming removed 4 bases at V and 0 bases at J, with 12 bases between. The CDR3 is 16 residues long. CDR1 is KGHDR, CDR2 SFDVKD, per germline. The CDR3 region has the DNA TGTGCCACCAGTGACCTAAGCGGACCCTCCTACAATGAGCAGTTCTTC. Amino acids: CATSDLSGPSYNEQFF.